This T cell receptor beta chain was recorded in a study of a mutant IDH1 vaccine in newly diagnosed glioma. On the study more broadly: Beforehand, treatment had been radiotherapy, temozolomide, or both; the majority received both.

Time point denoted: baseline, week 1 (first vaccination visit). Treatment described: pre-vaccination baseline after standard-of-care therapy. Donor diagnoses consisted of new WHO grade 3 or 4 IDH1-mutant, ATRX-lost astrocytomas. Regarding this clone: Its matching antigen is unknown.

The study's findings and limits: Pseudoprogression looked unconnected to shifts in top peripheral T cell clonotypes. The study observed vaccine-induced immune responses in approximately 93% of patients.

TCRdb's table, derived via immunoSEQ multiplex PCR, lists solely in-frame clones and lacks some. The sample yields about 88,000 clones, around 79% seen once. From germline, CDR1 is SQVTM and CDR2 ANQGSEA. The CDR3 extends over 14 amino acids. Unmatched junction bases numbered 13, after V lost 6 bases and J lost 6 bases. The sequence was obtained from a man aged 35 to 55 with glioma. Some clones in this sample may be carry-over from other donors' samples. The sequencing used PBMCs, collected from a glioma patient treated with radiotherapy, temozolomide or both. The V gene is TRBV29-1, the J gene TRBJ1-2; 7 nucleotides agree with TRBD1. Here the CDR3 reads CSVANPTGLNGYTF. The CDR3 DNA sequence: TGCAGCGTCGCTAACCCGACAGGGCTGAATGGCTACACCTTC.